This TCR beta chain was identified during a study of OX40 agonist ivuxolimab in advanced cancers. General observations from the study: In general, CD8+ T cells held more expanded clones than CD4+ did, on average. Antigen targets of the expanded peripheral T cells went undetermined. CD4+ and CD8+ T cells in blood underwent clonal expansion by week 6 at 0.1 to 3.0 mg/kg. It was also the case that some nonresponders had low normalized T-cell clonal expansion.

There are a few counts of this clone. Its specificity is not known. The assay was immunoSEQ multiplex PCR, and TCRdb's table has in-frame clones only and misses some. The repertoire includes 100,000 or so clones, just over 90% of them detected once, and about 0.7% sits in the top ten. Germline V gene lookup returns CDR1 SGHAT and CDR2 FQNNGV. Trimming took off 5 bases at V and 2 bases at J, with 13 bases between the two ends. The CDR3 has 14 residues. The sample consisted of CD4+ or CD8+ T cells sorted from blood, taken in a trial of the OX40 agonist ivuxolimab. The sequence derives from an adult with an advanced solid tumor such as melanoma, head and neck, liver or kidney cancer. This sequence joins TRBV11-2 and TRBJ2-7; D not resolved. The CDR3 is CASSISIDPYEQYF. The DNA for the CDR3 is TGTGCCAGCAGCATCTCGATCGATCCCTACGAGCAGTACTTC.